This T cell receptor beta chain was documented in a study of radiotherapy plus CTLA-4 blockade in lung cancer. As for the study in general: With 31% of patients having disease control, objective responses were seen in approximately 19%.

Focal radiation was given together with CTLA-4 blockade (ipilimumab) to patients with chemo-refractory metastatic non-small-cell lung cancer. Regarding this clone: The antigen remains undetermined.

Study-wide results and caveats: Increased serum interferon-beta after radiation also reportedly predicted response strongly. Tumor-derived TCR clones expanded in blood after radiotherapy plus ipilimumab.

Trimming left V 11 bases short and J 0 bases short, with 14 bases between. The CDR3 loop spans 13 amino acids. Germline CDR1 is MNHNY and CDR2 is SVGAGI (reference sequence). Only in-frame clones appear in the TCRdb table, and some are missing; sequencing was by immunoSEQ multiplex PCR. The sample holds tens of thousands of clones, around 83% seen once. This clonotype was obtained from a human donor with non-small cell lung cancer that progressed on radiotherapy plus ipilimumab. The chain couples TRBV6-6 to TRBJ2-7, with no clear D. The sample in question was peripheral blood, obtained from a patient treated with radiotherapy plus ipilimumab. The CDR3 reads CAVRADSSYEQYF. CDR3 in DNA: TGTGCCGTAAGGGCCGATAGCTCCTACGAGCAGTACTTC.